One and the same sample provided the 10 T cell receptor beta chains below, sequenced in a study of neurological immune-mediated disorders. MiXCR, run by TCRdb on the 5' RACE reads, gives a single entry per CDR3 protein. Counted here are 60,000 to 80,000 distinct CDR3 sequences, 4.5% to 5.5% occurring once; the ten biggest clones make up around 3.5%. Input material: PBMCs. The receptor set was obtained from a woman aged 45-65 years with multiple sclerosis.

This clonotype came up many times. The V and J genes are TRBV14 and TRBJ1-1; D is undetermined. The germline CDR1 and CDR2 sequences are SGHDN and FVKESK. The CDR3 extends over 15 amino acids. Trimming removed 1 base at V and 0 bases at J, with 9 bases between. Written as DNA, the CDR3 is TGTGCCAGCAGCCAAGTACGCCCGATGAACACTGAAGCTTTCTTT. It encodes CASSQVRPMNTEAFF.

As for this clonotype: Since a much larger clone is just one base distant, this may be a read error. The CDR3 does not end in the conserved phenylalanine or tryptophan, so this is likely a read error. V gene TRBV5-1 combines with J gene TRBJ2-5; no clear D. Germline lookup yields CDR1 SGHRS and CDR2 YFSETQ. V was trimmed by 5 bases and J by 2 bases, leaving 10 bases between them. The CDR3 is made up of 13 amino acids. The CDR3 loop reads CASRQLPQETQYC. The CDR3 DNA reads TGCGCCAGCAGACAGTTGCCTCAAGAGACCCAGTACTGC.

This clonotype was seen many times. The chain uses TRBV2 and TRBJ2-5; D may be TRBD1 (6 bases). The CDR3 covers 15 residues. CDR1 and CDR2 (germline): SNHLY, FYNNEI. Trimming cost V 5 bases and J 5 bases, with 18 bases left between them. The CDR3, as DNA: TGTGCCAGCAGTCCAACCGTTACAGGGCACGAGACCCAGTACTTC. Residues: CASSPTVTGHETQYF.

This clonotype came up many times. J is TRBJ2-3 and V is TRBV5-1, with 9 bases identical to TRBD1. The CDR3 has 16 residues. The J segment lost 3 bases and the V segment lost 6 bases, leaving 11 bases of the junction unmatched. CDR1 is SGHRS and CDR2 is YFSETQ in the germline V gene. In nucleotides, the CDR3 is TGCGCCAGCACCCCCACGGGACAGGGAGGGACAGATACGCAGTATTTT. Its protein is CASTPTGQGGTDTQYF. The whole variable domain, remainder taken from reference TRBV5-1 and TRBJ2-3, is KAGVTQTPRYLIKTRGQQVTLSCSPISGHRSVSWYQQTPGQGLQFLFEYFSETQRNKGNFPGRFSGRQFSNSRSEMNVSTLELGDSALYLCASTPTGQGGTDTQYFGPGTRLTVL.

This clonotype occurred many times. The chain has TRBV12-3 or TRBV12-4 and TRBJ1-1; possible D gene TRBD1, 5 bases. V was cut by 6 bases and J by 8 bases, with 13 bases left in between. The CDR3 consists of 12 residues. The CDR3 sequence is CASSRRAGEAFF. Here the CDR3 DNA reads TGTGCCAGCAGCCGACGGGCAGGGGAAGCTTTCTTT.

This chain joins TRBV29-1 and TRBJ2-1, with D tentatively TRBD2 (6 bases). The germline CDR1 and CDR2 sequences are SQVTM and ANQGSEA. There are 9 residues in the CDR3. The CDR3, as DNA: TGCGCCGGAGGGGATGAGCAGTTCTTC. It translates to CAGGDEQFF.

This clonotype occurred many times. The chain uses TRBV20-1 and TRBJ1-1; TRBD1 agrees at 10 bases. The CDR3 has 17 residues. Germline V gene sequence: CDR1 DFQATT, CDR2 SNEGSKA (reference sequence). The CDR3 DNA reads as TGCAGGCCGCCTGGGAATCGGGACAGGGGAACGGACACTGAAGCTTTCTTT. It encodes CRPPGNRDRGTDTEAFF.

In this sample, this clonotype turned up many times. The chain combines TRBV3-1 with TRBJ2-5, with D uncertain. Trimming shortened V by 0 bases and J by 7 bases, and 9 bases separated the two germline ends. Per the germline V gene, CDR1 is LGHDT and CDR2 is YNNKEL (reference sequence). This CDR3 contains 13 residues. The CDR3 DNA reads TGTGCCAGCAGCCAAGAGGCACTATCGACCCAGTACTTC. Translation: CASSQEALSTQYF.

This clonotype was picked up many times. The chain carries TRBV6-5 and TRBJ2-3; D possibly matches TRBD1 or TRBD2 (5 bases each). Trimming left V 2 bases short and J 2 bases short, with 14 bases between. This CDR3 spans 16 amino acids. Per germline, CDR1 MNHEY and CDR2 SVGAGI. The CDR3 region is CASSYGYGAATDTQYF. CDR3 sequence (DNA): TGTGCCAGCAGTTACGGATACGGGGCGGCCACAGATACGCAGTATTTT.

This clonotype was detected a few times. The rearrangement joins TRBV6-2 or TRBV6-3 to TRBJ2-3, with D maybe TRBD1 (6 bases). V lost 2 bases and J lost 4, with 16 bases in between. The CDR3 runs 16 residues. Germline CDR1 is MNHEY and CDR2 is SVGEGT. As DNA, the CDR3 is TGTGCCAGCAGTTACCCCCGAACAGGGCGTGCAGATACGCAGTATTTT. Protein sequence: CASSYPRTGRADTQYF.